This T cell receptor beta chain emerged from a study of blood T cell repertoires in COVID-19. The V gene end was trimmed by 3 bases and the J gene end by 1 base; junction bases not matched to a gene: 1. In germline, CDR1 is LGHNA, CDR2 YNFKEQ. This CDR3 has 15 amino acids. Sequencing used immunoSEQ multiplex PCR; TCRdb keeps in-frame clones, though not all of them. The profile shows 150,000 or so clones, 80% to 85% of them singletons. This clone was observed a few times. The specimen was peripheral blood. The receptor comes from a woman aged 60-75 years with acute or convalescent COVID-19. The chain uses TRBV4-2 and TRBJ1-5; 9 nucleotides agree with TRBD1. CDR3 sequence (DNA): TGTGCCAGCAGCCAGGGGACAGGGAGCAATCAGCCCCAGCATTTT. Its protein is CASSQGTGSNQPQHF.